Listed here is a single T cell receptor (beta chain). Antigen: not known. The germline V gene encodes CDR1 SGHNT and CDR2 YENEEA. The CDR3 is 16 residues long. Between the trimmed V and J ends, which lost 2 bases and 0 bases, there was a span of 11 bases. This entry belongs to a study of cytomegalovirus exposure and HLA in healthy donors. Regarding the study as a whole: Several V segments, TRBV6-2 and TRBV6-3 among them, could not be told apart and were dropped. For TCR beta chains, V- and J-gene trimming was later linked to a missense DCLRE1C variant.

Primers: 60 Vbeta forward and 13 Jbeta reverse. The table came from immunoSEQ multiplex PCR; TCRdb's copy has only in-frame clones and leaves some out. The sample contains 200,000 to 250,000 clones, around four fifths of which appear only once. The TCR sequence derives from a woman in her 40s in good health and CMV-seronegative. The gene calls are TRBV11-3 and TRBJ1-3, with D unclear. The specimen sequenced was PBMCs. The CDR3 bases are TGTGCCAGCAGCTTACTTGGGCTCAGCTCTGGAAACACCATATATTTT. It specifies CASSLLGLSSGNTIYF.